Shown below are 8 T cell receptor beta chains from a single sample sequenced in a study of cytomegalovirus exposure and HLA in healthy donors. In the PCR, 60 Vbeta and 13 Jbeta primers were used. Data came from immunoSEQ multiplex PCR; TCRdb stores just in-frame clones and leaves some out. The table has about 72,000 clones, approximately 70% seen once. Sequencing was performed on PBMCs. The receptors come from a man aged 35-49 years in good health and CMV-seropositive.

V usage is TRBV2 and J usage is TRBJ2-1, with 11 bases aligning to TRBD2. This CDR3 region has 16 residues. Per germline, CDR1 SNHLY and CDR2 FYNNEI. V was clipped by 1 base and J by 12 bases; unmatched bases: 11. CDR3 sequence (DNA): TGTGCCAGCAGTGAAGGTTGGCTAGCGGGGGGTCTAGGGCAGTTCTTC. It encodes CASSEGWLAGGLGQFF.

This rearrangement joins TRBV9 to TRBJ2-7, with TRBD1 identical over 9 bases. There are 13 residues in the CDR3. Trimming took 3 bases from V and 5 from J; bases not matched to a gene: 3. The germline gives CDR1 SGDLS, CDR2 YYNGEE. This CDR3 is CASSDGQGNEQYF. The CDR3 DNA reads as TGTGCCAGCAGCGACGGACAGGGGAACGAGCAGTACTTC.

The chain carries TRBV7-9 and TRBJ2-3; a weak D match, TRBD2 (6 bases). The CDR3 totals 16 residues. V lost 5 bases and J lost 4, with 19 bases in between. Looked up from germline, CDR1 is SEHNR and CDR2 is FQNEAQ (reference sequence). The chain's CDR3 is CASSPSAGLRADTQYF. In DNA form, the CDR3 reads TGTGCCAGCAGCCCATCCGCGGGGCTGAGGGCAGATACGCAGTATTTT.

CDR3 coding DNA: TGTGCCACCAGCAGCAGAACTCCGGACAGGGGGCGGACTAGGGCTACCTACGAGCAGTACTTC. Residues: CATSSRTPDRGRTRATYEQYF. The chain uses TRBV15 and TRBJ2-7; 11 positions match TRBD1. This CDR3 spans 21 amino acids. Germline lookup yields CDR1 LNHNV and CDR2 YYDKDF (reference sequence). Trimming took 3 bases from V and 2 from J; bases not matched to a gene: 21. Supplemented by reference TRBV15 and TRBJ2-7, the full variable domain reads DAMVIQNPRYQVTQFGKPVTLSCSQTLNHNVMYWYQQKSSQAPKLLFHYYDKDFNNEADTPDNFQSRRPNTSFCFLDIRSPGLGDTAMYLCATSSRTPDRGRTRATYEQYFGPGTRLTVT.

This clone was detected once. V usage is TRBV4-1 and J usage is TRBJ2-1, with 16 bases lining up with TRBD2. Trimming took 5 bases from V and 0 from J; bases not matched to a gene: 7. The CDR3 sequence is 19 residues long. The V gene's germline CDR1 is MGHRA and CDR2 YSYEKL. CDR3 in amino acids: CASSTGTSGGANSYNEQFF. The DNA for the CDR3 is TGCGCCAGCAGCACAGGGACTAGCGGGGGGGCTAACTCCTACAATGAGCAGTTCTTC.

The CDR3 loop reads CACPGDPGELFF. CDR3 DNA: TGTGCCTGCCCGGGGGATCCCGGGGAGCTGTTTTTT. V usage is TRBV30 and J usage is TRBJ2-2, with D possibly matching TRBD2 (6 bases). CDR1 is GTSNPN, CDR2 SVGIG, per germline (reference sequence). This CDR3 region has 12 residues. The V end lost 6 bases, the J end lost 6 bases, and 11 bases lay between the germline ends.

The rearrangement links TRBV15 to TRBJ1-1; 7 bases line up with TRBD1. Germline values: CDR1 LNHNV, CDR2 YYDKDF (reference sequence). This CDR3 is built from 14 residues. V dropped 7 bases and J dropped 4; count of bases not matched to a gene: 9. The CDR3 loop reads CATNEGAGGTEAFF. CDR3 nucleotide sequence: TGTGCCACCAACGAGGGGGCTGGGGGCACTGAAGCTTTCTTT.

This clone was found a few times. The J gene is TRBJ1-4, the V gene TRBV30, with TRBD1 as a possible D gene (6 bases). CDR1 GTSNPN and CDR2 SVGIG come from the germline V gene (reference sequence). Trimming cost V 2 bases and J 1 base, with 11 bases left between them. The CDR3 loop spans 15 amino acids. Here the CDR3 reads CAWSPGVLTNEKLFF. CDR3 in DNA: TGTGCCTGGAGTCCAGGGGTTTTAACTAATGAAAAACTGTTTTTT.